The TCR beta chain under discussion was sequenced for a study of OX40 agonist ivuxolimab in advanced cancers. About this clone: With only one base between it and a far larger clone, this is likely a read error.

The germline V gene encodes CDR1 LGHNA and CDR2 YNFKEQ. V was cut by 1 base and J by 4 bases, with 8 bases left in between. The CDR3 contains 13 residues. The table came from immunoSEQ multiplex PCR; TCRdb's copy has only in-frame clones and leaves some out. The repertoire has about 9,100 clones, approximately 72% of them found once; the top ten carry 35% to 45%. This chain joins TRBV4-2 and TRBJ2-7; D not resolved. The material sequenced was CD4+ or CD8+ T cells sorted from blood, taken in a trial of the OX40 agonist ivuxolimab. The clonotype was recovered from an adult with an advanced solid tumor such as melanoma, head and neck, liver or kidney cancer. In DNA form, the CDR3 reads TGTGCCAGCAGCCAAGTCAAAGAGTACGAGCAGTACTTC. It codes for CASSQVKEYEQYF.